This T cell receptor beta chain was profiled in a study of response to subunit inactivated influenza vaccine. The study's findings and limits: There was a suggestion from the authors that each seasonal influenza vaccination recruits few new T cells.

A remark on this clonotype: The antigen remains undetermined.

TCRdb reprocessed the RT-PCR reads with MiXCR, giving one entry per CDR3 protein. Here the sample spans hundreds of thousands of distinct CDR3 sequences, 15% to 20% being singletons. Trimming removed 1 base at V and 2 bases at J, with 17 bases between. This CDR3 contains 16 residues. CDR1 and CDR2 from the germline V gene are DFQATT and SNEGSKA (reference sequence). This clonotype originated in a man over 45 who received an inactivated influenza vaccine. This specimen was PBMCs from blood, taken 4 to 6 days after vaccination. The chain combines TRBV20-1 with TRBJ2-5, with a possible D match to TRBD1 (5 bases). The CDR3 coding sequence is TGCAGTGCTAGAGGACCCCAGGGCAAGCTACAAGAGACCCAGTACTTC. The encoded protein is CSARGPQGKLQETQYF.